This T cell receptor beta chain was obtained from a study of blood T cells in healthy people across ages. Study outcomes and limitations: Relative to aged donors, long-lived donors carried more naive CD4+ cells and displayed higher diversity. Getting older went along with TCR beta diversity per million T cells dropping roughly linearly.

V was clipped by 7 bases and J by 0 bases, with 13 bases between them. This CDR3 comprises 14 residues. Germline V gives CDR1 SQVTM, CDR2 ANQGSEA. It was with a sample-barcoded 5' primer and a J-beta primer mix that a second PCR of about 6 to 12 cycles was run. Any given sample supplied a minimum of 3 million CDR3-containing paired-end reads. A single record per CDR3 protein comes from TCRdb applying MiXCR to the 5' RACE reads. Of over 1,300,000 distinct CDR3 sequences in the sample, approximately 63% were seen once. Per sample, a minimum of 6.5 million PBMCs were isolated. This clonotype appeared a few times. The antigen remains undetermined.

Sequenced sample: blood. This rearrangement joins TRBV29-1 to TRBJ2-1, with D perhaps matching TRBD2 (5 bases). The sequence derives from a man younger than 35 in good health. CDR3 in DNA: TGCAGCGCTCGGACTCCGGGCTCCTACAATGAGCAGTTCTTC. Translating gives CSARTPGSYNEQFF.